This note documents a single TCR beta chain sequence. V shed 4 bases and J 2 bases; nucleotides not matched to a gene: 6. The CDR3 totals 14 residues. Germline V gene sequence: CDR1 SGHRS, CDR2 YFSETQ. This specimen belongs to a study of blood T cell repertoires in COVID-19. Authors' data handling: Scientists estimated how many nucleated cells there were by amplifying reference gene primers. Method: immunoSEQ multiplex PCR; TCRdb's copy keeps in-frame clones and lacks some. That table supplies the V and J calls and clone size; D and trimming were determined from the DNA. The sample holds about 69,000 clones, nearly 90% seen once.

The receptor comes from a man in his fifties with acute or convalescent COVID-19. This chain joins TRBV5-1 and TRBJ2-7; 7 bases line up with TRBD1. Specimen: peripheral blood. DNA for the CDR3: TGCGCCAGCAGCGGGACAGATCGGACCTACGAGCAGTACTTC. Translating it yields CASSGTDRTYEQYF.